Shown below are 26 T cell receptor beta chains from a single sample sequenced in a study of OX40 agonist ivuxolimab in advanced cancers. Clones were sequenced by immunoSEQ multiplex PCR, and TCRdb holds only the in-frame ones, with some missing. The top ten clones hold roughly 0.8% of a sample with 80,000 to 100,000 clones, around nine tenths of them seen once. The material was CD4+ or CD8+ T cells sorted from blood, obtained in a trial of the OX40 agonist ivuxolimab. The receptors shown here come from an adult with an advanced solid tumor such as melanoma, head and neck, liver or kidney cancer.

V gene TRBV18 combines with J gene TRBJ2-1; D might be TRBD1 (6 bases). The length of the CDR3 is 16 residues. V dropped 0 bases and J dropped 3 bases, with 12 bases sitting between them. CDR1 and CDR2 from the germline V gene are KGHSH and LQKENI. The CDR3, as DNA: TGTGCCAGCTCACCACCGACAGGTTACTTCTACAATGAGCAGTTCTTC. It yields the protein CASSPPTGYFYNEQFF.

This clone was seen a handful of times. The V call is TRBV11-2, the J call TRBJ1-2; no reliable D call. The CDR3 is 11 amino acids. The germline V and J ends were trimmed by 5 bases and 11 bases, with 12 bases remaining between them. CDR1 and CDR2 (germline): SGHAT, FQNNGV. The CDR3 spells CASSRGQIYTF. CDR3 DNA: TGTGCCAGCAGCCGTGGGCAGATTTACACCTTC. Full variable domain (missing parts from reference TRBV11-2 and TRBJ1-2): EAGVAQSPRYKIIEKRQSVAFWCNPISGHATLYWYQQILGQGPKLLIQFQNNGVVDDSQLPKDRFSAERLKGVDSTLKIQPAKLEDSAVYLCASSRGQIYTFGSGTRLTVV.

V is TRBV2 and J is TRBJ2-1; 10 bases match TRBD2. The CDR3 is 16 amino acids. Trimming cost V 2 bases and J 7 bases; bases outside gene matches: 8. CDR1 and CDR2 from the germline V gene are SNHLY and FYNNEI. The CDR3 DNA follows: TGTGCCAGCAGTGAATGGGCTAGCGGGAGCGGTAATGAGCAGTTCTTC. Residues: CASSEWASGSGNEQFF.

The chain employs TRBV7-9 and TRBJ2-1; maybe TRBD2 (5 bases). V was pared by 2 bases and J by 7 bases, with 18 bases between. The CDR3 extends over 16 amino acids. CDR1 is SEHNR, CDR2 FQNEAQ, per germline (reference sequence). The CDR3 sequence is CASSLYSSRAVNEQFF. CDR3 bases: TGTGCCAGCAGCTTATACTCGTCTAGAGCGGTAAATGAGCAGTTCTTC. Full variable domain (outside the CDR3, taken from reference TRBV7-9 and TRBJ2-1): DTGVSQNPRHKITKRGQNVTFRCDPISEHNRLYWYRQTLGQGPEFLTYFQNEAQLEKSRLLSDRFSAERPKGSFSTLEIQRTEQGDSAMYLCASSLYSSRAVNEQFFGPGTRLTVL.

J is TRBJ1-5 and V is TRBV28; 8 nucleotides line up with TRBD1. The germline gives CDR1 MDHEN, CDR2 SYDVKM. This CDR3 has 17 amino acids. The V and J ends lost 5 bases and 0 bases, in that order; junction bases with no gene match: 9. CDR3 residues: CASSGQGAQDSNQPQHF. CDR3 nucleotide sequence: TGTGCCAGCAGTGGCCAGGGGGCCCAAGATAGCAATCAGCCCCAGCATTTT.

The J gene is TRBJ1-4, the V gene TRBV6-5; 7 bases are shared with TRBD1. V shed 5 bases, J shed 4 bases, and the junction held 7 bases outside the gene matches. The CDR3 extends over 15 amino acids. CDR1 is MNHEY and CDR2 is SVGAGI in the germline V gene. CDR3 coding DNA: TGTGCCAGCAGTCCCCAGGGGGGCCTTAATGAAAAACTGTTTTTT. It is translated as CASSPQGGLNEKLFF.

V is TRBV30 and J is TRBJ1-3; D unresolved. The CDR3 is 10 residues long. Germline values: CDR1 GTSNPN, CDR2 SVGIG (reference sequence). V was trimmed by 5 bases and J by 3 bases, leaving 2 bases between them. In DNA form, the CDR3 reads TGTGCCTGGGGTGGAAACACCATATATTTT. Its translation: CAWGGNTIYF.

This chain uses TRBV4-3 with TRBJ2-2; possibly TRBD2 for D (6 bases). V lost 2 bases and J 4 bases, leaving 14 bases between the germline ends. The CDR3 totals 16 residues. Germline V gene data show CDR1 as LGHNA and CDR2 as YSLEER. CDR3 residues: CASSQRSGGGTGELFF. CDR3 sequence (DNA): TGCGCCAGCAGCCAAAGGTCCGGGGGAGGCACCGGGGAGCTGTTTTTT.

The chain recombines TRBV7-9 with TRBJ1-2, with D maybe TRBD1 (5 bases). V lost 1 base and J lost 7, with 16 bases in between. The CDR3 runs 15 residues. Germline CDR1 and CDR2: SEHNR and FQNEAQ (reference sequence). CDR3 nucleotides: TGTGCCAGCAGCTTAGGTGGCAGGGATATCGCTGGCTACACCTTC. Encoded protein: CASSLGGRDIAGYTF.

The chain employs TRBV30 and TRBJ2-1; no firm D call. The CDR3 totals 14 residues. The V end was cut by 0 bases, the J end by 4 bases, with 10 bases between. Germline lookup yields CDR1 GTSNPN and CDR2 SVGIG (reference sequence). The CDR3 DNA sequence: TGTGCCTGGAGTGTACATAGGGATTACAATGAGCAGTTCTTC. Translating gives CAWSVHRDYNEQFF.

CDR3 loop: CASSSAHYIMNTEAFF. The CDR3 nucleotides are TGTGCCAGTAGCAGCGCCCATTATATCATGAACACTGAAGCTTTCTTT. V gene TRBV19 combines with J gene TRBJ1-1; no clear D gene. Trimming left V 6 bases short and J 0 bases short, with 17 bases between. CDR3 length: 16 residues. Germline CDR1 LNHDA, CDR2 SQIVND (reference sequence).

CDR3 sequence: CASSPVLASGFNEQFF. The CDR3, as DNA: TGTGCCAGCAGCCCCGTGCTGGCTAGCGGATTCAATGAGCAGTTCTTC. The chain combines TRBV11-2 with TRBJ2-1; 7 bases map to TRBD2. Germline CDR1 and CDR2: SGHAT and FQNNGV. Unmatched junction bases numbered 13, after V lost 5 bases and J lost 6 bases. This CDR3 is built from 16 residues.

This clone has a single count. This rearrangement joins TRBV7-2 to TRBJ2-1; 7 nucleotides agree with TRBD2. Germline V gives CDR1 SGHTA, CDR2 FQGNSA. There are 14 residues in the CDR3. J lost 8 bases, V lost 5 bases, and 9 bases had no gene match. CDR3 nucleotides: TGTGCCAGCAGCCCCCGGGACTATCAGCATGAGCAGTTCTTC. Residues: CASSPRDYQHEQFF.

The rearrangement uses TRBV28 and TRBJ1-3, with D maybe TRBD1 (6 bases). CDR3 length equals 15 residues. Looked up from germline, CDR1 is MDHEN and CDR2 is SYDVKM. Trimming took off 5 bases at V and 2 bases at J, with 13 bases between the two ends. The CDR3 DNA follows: TGTGCCAGCAGTCTTGGACAGATAACTGGAAACACCATATATTTT. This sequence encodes CASSLGQITGNTIYF.

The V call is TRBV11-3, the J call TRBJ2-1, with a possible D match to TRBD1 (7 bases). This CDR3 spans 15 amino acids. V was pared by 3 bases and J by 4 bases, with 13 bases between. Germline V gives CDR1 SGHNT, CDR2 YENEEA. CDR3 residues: CASSFNQGGYNEQFF. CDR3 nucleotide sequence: TGTGCCAGCAGCTTTAATCAGGGGGGATACAATGAGCAGTTCTTC.

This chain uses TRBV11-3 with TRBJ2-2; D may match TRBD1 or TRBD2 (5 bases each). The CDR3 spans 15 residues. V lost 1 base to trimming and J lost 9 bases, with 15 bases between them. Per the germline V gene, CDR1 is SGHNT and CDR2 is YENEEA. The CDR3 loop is CASSLGQGAHRELFF. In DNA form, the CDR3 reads TGTGCCAGCAGCTTAGGCCAGGGAGCCCACCGGGAGCTGTTTTTT.

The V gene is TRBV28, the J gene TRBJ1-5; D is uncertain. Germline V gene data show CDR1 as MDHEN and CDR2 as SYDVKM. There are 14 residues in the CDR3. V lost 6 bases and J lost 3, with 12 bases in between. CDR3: CASSPYTPNQPQHF. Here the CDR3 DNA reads TGTGCCAGCAGCCCCTATACTCCCAATCAGCCCCAGCATTTT.

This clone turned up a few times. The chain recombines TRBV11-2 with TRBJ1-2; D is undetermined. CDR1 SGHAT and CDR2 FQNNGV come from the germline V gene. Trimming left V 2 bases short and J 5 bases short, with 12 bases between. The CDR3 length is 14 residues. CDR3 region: CASSLLRDPYGYTF. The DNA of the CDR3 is TGTGCCAGCAGCTTACTGAGGGATCCATATGGCTACACCTTC. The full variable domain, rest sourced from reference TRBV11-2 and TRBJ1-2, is EAGVAQSPRYKIIEKRQSVAFWCNPISGHATLYWYQQILGQGPKLLIQFQNNGVVDDSQLPKDRFSAERLKGVDSTLKIQPAKLEDSAVYLCASSLLRDPYGYTFGSGTRLTVV.

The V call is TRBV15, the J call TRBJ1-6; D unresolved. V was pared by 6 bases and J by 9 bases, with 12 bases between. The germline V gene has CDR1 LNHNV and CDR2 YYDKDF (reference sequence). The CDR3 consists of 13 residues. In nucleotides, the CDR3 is TGTGCCACCAGGGAAAGGAGTGGTTCACCCCTCCACTTT. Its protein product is CATRERSGSPLHF.

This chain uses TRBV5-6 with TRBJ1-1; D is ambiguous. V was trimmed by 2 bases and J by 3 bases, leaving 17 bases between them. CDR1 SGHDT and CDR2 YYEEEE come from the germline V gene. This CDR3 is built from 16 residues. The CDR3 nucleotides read TGTGCCAGCAGCTTTATAGGGAGGACTTTGGACACTGAAGCTTTCTTT. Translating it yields CASSFIGRTLDTEAFF.

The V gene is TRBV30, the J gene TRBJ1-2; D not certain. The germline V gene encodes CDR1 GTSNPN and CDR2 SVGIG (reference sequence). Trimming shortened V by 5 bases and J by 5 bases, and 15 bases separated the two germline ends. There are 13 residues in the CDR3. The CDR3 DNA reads TGTGCCTGGGAGACCACACAAAATTATGGCTACACCTTC. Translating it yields CAWETTQNYGYTF.

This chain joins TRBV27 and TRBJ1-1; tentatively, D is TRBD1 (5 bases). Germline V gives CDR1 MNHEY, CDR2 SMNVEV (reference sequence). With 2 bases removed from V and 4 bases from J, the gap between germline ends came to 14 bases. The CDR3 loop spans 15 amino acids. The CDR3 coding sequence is TGTGCCAGCAGTTTAAAGGCGGGGGGGAGCACTGAAGCTTTCTTT. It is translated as CASSLKAGGSTEAFF.

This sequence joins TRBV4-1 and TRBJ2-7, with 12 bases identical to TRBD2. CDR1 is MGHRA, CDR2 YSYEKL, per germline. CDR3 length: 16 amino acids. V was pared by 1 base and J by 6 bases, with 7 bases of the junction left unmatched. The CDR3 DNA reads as TGCGCCAGCAGCCAAGGAATGACTAGCGGGAGAACCGAGCAGTACTTC. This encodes CASSQGMTSGRTEQYF.

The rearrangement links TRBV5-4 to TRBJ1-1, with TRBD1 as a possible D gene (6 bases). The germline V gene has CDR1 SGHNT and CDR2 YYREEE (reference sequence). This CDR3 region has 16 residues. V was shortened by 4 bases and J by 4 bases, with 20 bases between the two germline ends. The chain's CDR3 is CASSARGPAYGTEAFF. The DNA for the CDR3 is TGTGCCAGCAGCGCCAGGGGCCCCGCATATGGCACTGAAGCTTTCTTT.

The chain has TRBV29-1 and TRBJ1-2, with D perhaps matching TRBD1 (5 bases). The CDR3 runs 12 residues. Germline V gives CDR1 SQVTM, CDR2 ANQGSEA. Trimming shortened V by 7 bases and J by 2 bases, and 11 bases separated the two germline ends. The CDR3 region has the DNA TGCAGCGCCTCGGGGCGCAACTATGGCTACACCTTC. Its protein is CSASGRNYGYTF.

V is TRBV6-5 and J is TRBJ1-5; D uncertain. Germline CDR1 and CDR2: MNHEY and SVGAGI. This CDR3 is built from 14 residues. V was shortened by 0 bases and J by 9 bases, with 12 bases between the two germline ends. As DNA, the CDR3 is TGTGCCAGCAGTTACTCGTCTGGAGCGGGGCCCCAGCATTTT. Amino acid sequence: CASSYSSGAGPQHF.